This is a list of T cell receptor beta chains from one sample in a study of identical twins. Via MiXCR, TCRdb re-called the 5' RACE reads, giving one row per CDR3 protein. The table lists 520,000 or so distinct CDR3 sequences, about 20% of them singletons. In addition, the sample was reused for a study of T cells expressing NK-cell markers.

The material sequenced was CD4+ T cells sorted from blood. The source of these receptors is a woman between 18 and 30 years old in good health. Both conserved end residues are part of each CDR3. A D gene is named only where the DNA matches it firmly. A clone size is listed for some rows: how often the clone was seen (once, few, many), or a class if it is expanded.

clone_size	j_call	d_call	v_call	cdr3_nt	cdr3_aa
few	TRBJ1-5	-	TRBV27	TGTGCCAATCTGATACAGGGAGGCAATCAGCCCCAGCATTTT	CANLIQGGNQPQHF
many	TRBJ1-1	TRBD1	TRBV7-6	TGTGCCAGCAGCGTAGACAGGGGTGGTGTTCGGGCTTTCTTT	CASSVDRGGVRAFF
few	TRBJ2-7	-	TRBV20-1	TGCAGTGCTAGCCGCTCGACCATTCACGAGCAGTACTTC	CSASRSTIHEQYF
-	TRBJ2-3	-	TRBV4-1	TGCGCCAGCAGCCAAGTCCTAAGGACCCTCACAGATACGCAGTATTTT	CASSQVLRTLTDTQYF
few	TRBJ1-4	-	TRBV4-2	TGTGCCAGCAGCCAAGTGCAAGGGGAAAAACTGTTTTTT	CASSQVQGEKLFF
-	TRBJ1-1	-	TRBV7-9	TGTGCCAGCAGCTTCCCGATGGGGTTGACCCAAAACACTGAAGCTTTCTTT	CASSFPMGLTQNTEAFF
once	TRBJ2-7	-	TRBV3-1	TGTGCCAGCAGCCAAGATTATCGCGGGGCCTACGAGCAGTACTTC	CASSQDYRGAYEQYF
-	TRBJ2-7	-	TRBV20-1	TGCAGTGCTAGAGCCACAGAGCGTACCTACGAGCAGTACTTC	CSARATERTYEQYF
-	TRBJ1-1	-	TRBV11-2	TGTGCCAGCAGCGTAACCCGACGCGTAATGAACACTGAAGCTTTCTTT	CASSVTRRVMNTEAFF
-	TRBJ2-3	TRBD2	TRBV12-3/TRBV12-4	TGTGCCAGCAAAGGGACTAGCGGGAGTCGAGATACGCAGTATTTT	CASKGTSGSRDTQYF
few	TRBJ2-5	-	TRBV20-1	TGCAGTGCTACAGGACTGGGGCAAGAGACCCAGTACTTC	CSATGLGQETQYF
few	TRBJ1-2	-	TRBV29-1	TGCAGCGTTGACGTTTTCGGGGGGCTGGATGGCTACACCTTC	CSVDVFGGLDGYTF
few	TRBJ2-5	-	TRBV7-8	TGTGCCAGCCTTAAGGTGCGAGAGACCCAGTACTTC	CASLKVRETQYF
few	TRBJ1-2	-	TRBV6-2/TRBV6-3	TGTGCCAGCAGTTGGAATGGGGTGTTTGGACGAGTCGGCTACACCTTC	CASSWNGVFGRVGYTF
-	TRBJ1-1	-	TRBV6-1	TGTGCCAGCAATTTTCGGAACACTGAAGCTTTCTTT	CASNFRNTEAFF
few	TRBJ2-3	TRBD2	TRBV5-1	TGCGCCAGCAGCTTGACTAGCGGGGCGACGGATACGCAGTATTTT	CASSLTSGATDTQYF
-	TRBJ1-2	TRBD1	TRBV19	TGTGCCAGTAGTATAGGGACAGGAGGCTACACCTTC	CASSIGTGGYTF
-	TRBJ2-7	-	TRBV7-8	TGTGCCAGCAGCTTAGGGGAAAGTTTGATATACGAGCAGTACTTC	CASSLGESLIYEQYF
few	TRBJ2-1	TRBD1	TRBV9	TGTGCCAGCAGCTCGTTCTCGGGTGGGATGGGACAGGTTACCAATGAGCAGTTCTTC	CASSSFSGGMGQVTNEQFF
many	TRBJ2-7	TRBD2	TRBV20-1	TGCAGTGCGCAATCCAGCGGGACGTGGGAGCAGTACTTC	CSAQSSGTWEQYF
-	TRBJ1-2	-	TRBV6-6	TGTGCCAGCAGTTCGGGACGGTTAGATGGCTACACCTTC	CASSSGRLDGYTF
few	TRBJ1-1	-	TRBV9	TGTGCCAGCAGCGGGTCAGGGGTCTGGAACACTGAAGCTTTCTTT	CASSGSGVWNTEAFF
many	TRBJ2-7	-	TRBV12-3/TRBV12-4	TGTGCCAGCAGTTTTCAAACTGCCTCCTACGAGCAGTACTTC	CASSFQTASYEQYF
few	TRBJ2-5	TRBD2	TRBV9	TGTGCCAGCAGCGTAGGGGGAGGGCGCCAAGAGACCCAGTACTTC	CASSVGGGRQETQYF
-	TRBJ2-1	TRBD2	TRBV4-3	TGCGCCAGCAGCCAAGAGGCGAGGTCTAGCGGATTTAATGAGCAGTTCTTC	CASSQEARSSGFNEQFF
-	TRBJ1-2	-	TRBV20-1	TGCAGTGCTACGGGCCCAGGGCTTTGGGGCTACACCTTC	CSATGPGLWGYTF
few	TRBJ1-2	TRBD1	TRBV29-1	TGCAGCGTCCGCAAGACAGGGATAACTCGTGGCTACACCTTC	CSVRKTGITRGYTF
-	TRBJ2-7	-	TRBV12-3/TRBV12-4	TGTGCCAGCAGTTTAGCGCTAAGGGGGTACGAGCAGTACTTC	CASSLALRGYEQYF
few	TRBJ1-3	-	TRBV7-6	TGTGCCAGCAGCTTAGCTCCTCCGAGCTCTGGAAACACCATATATTTT	CASSLAPPSSGNTIYF
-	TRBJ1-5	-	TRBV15	TGTGCCACCAGCAGACCCGATCAGCCCCAGCATTTT	CATSRPDQPQHF
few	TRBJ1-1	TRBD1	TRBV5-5	TGTGCCAGCAGCTTGCAGGGGGCGCAGACTGAAGCTTTCTTT	CASSLQGAQTEAFF
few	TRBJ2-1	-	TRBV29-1	TGCAGCGTTGTCAAGGGCCTCTCCTACAATGAGCAGTTCTTC	CSVVKGLSYNEQFF
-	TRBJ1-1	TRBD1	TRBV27	TGTGCCAGCAGTTTTCTGACAGGGGGCTGGAACACTGAAGCTTTCTTT	CASSFLTGGWNTEAFF
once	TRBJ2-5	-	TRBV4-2	TGTGCCAGCAGCCAAGAGACAGGGAGGGGGACCCAGTACTTC	CASSQETGRGTQYF
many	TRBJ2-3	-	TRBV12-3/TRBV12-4	TGTGCCAGCAGTCTCGGGGTCCGAGGGGATACGCAGTATTTT	CASSLGVRGDTQYF
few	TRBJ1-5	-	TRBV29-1	TGCAGCGTTGCCGTTAATAGCAATCAGCCCCAGCATTTT	CSVAVNSNQPQHF
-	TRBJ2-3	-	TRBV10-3	TGTGCCATCACTGGGACTAGCACAGATACGCAGTATTTT	CAITGTSTDTQYF
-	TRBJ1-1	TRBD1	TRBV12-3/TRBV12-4	TGTGCCAGCAATTTACAGGGGAGGGTCACTGAAGCTTTCTTT	CASNLQGRVTEAFF
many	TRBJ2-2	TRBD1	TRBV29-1	TGCAGCGCTACCAGGGGGCAGTCCGGGGAGCTGTTTTTT	CSATRGQSGELFF
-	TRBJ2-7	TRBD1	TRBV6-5	TGTGCCAGCAGTTCCCTGGCAGGGGGCGCAATCGAGGGGCAGTACTTC	CASSSLAGGAIEGQYF
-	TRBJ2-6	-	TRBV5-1	TGCGCCAGCAGCCCCCTTGGGGGGTCCGGGGCCAACGTCCTGACTTTC	CASSPLGGSGANVLTF
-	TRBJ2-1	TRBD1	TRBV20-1	TGCAGCGCACAAGGGGGCCGGAGCTCCTACAATGAGCAGTTCTTC	CSAQGGRSSYNEQFF
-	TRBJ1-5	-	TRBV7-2	TGTGCCAGCAGCTCGGACAGAAGCGGGGGACAGCCCCAGCATTTT	CASSSDRSGGQPQHF
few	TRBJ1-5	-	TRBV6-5	TGTGCCAGCAGTTACTCGTTGGCGAGCAATCAGCCCCAGCATTTT	CASSYSLASNQPQHF
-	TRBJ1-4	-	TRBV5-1	TGCGCCAGCAGCTTGGGCCAGAGTCTTAATGAAAAACTGTTTTTT	CASSLGQSLNEKLFF
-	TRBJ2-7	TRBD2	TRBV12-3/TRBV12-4	TGTGCCAGCAGTTCCCGACTAGCGGGCTCCTACGAGCAGTACTTC	CASSSRLAGSYEQYF
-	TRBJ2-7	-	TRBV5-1	TGCGCCAGCAGCTTCGGGACTGGAAGGCACGAGCAGTACTTC	CASSFGTGRHEQYF
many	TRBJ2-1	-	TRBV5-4	TGTGCCAGCAGCTTTGGGGGGTCGAGCTCCTACAATGAGCAGTTCTTC	CASSFGGSSSYNEQFF
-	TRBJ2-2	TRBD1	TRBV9	TGTGCCAGCAGCGCGGGGACAGGATCGAACACCGGGGAGCTGTTTTTT	CASSAGTGSNTGELFF
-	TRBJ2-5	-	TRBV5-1	TGCGCCAGCAGCTTAGTCAAGGGTGAAGAGACCCAGTACTTC	CASSLVKGEETQYF
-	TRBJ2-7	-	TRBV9	TGTGCCAGCAGCGAGACACAGGGTCCCGAGCAGTACTTC	CASSETQGPEQYF
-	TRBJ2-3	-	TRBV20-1	TGCAGTGCTTCTAAAAGCACAGATACGCAGTATTTT	CSASKSTDTQYF
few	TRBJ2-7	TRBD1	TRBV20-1	TGCAGTGCTAGGGAAGATGGACAGGGCGACGAGCAGTACTTC	CSAREDGQGDEQYF
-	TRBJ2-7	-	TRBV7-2	TGTGCCAGCAGCTTAGCTGGGCTGTCAAGCTCCTACGAGCAGTACTTC	CASSLAGLSSSYEQYF
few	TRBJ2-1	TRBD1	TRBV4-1	TGCGCCAGCAGCCACCCTGGGGACAGGCCTAACAATGAGCAGTTCTTC	CASSHPGDRPNNEQFF
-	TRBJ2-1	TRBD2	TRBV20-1	TGCAGTGCTACGCCTAGCGGGAGGGCAAGTTCTGGCAATGAGCAGTTCTTC	CSATPSGRASSGNEQFF
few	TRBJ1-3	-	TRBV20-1	TGCAGTGCCGCGCGGGGAAACACCATATATTTT	CSAARGNTIYF